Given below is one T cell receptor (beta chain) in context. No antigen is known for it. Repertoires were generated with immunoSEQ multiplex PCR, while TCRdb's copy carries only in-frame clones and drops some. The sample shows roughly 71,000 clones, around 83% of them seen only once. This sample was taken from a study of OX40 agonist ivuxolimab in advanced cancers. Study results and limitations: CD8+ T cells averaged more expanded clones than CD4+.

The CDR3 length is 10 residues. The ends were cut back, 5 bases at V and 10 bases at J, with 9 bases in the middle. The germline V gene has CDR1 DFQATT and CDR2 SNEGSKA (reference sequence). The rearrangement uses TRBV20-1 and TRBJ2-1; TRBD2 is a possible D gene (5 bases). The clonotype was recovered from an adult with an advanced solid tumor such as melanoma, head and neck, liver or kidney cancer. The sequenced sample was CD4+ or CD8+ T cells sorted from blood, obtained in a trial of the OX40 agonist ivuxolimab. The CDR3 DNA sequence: TGCAGTGCTTTACGCGGGGAGCAGTTCTTC. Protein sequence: CSALRGEQFF.